Listed below are T cell receptor beta chains from one sample, sequenced in a study of CD8 T cells in ankylosing spondylitis. From the 5' RACE reads, TCRdb called clonotypes with MiXCR, one entry per CDR3 protein. Seen here are about 170,000 distinct CDR3 sequences, approximately 20% observed once, and the top ten hold over 7%. The specimen sequenced was blood, either unsorted or a sorted T cell fraction (not recorded which). The receptors originated from a male donor with ankylosing spondylitis or in good health (not recorded which). Each CDR3 is given with its conserved first and last residue. A D gene is named only where the DNA matches it firmly. Rows give clone size only sometimes, using once, few, many, or a class for an expanded clone.

abundance | len | j_gene | d_gene | v_gene | CDR3nt | CDR3aa
NA | 12 | TRBJ2-3 | NA | TRBV5-1 | TGCGCCAGCAGCCGTGGCACAGATACGCAGTATTTT | CASSRGTDTQYF
few | 15 | TRBJ2-7 | TRBD1 | TRBV5-1 | TGCGCCAGCAGCTTGGCGTGGACAGGGGACTACGAGCAGTACTTC | CASSLAWTGDYEQYF
NA | 16 | TRBJ2-1 | TRBD1 | TRBV6-5 | TGTGCCAGCAGTTACTCGGGACAGTCTACCTACAATGAGCAGTTCTTC | CASSYSGQSTYNEQFF
many | 14 | TRBJ2-2 | NA | TRBV29-1 | TGCAGCGTTGAGTGGGGACCGGGCACCGGGGAGCTGTTTTTT | CSVEWGPGTGELFF
many | 12 | TRBJ2-7 | NA | TRBV7-9 | TGTGCCAGCAGCTTACGGTCCTACGAGCAGTACTTC | CASSLRSYEQYF
many | 13 | TRBJ2-7 | TRBD1 | TRBV29-1 | TGCAGCGTTTCCGGGACAGTCTCCTACGAGCAGTACTTC | CSVSGTVSYEQYF
many | 13 | TRBJ2-2 | TRBD1 | TRBV20-1 | TGCAGTGCTCACAGGGGGAACACCGGGGAGCTGTTTTTT | CSAHRGNTGELFF
few | 14 | TRBJ2-3 | TRBD2 | TRBV4-2 | TGTGCCAGCAGCCAAGACACTAGCGCAGATACGCAGTATTTT | CASSQDTSADTQYF
many | 12 | TRBJ2-5 | NA | TRBV5-1 | TGCGCCAGCAGCTTGGCAGATGAGACCCAGTACTTC | CASSLADETQYF
many | 16 | TRBJ2-7 | TRBD2 | TRBV5-1 | TGCGCCAGCAGCTGGACGCTTGGCGGGAGGACGAACGAGCAGTACTTC | CASSWTLGGRTNEQYF
few | 14 | TRBJ2-7 | TRBD2 | TRBV20-1 | TGCAGTGCTCCGCTAGCGGGAGTTGACTACGAGCAGTACTTC | CSAPLAGVDYEQYF
NA | 14 | TRBJ2-3 | TRBD1 | TRBV5-4 | TGTGCCAGCAGCTACGACAGGGGCACAGATACGCAGTATTTT | CASSYDRGTDTQYF
few | 14 | TRBJ1-5 | NA | TRBV5-1 | TGCGCCAGCAGCTTGAACGGGGGGGGCCAGCCCCAGCATTTT | CASSLNGGGQPQHF
many | 13 | TRBJ2-7 | NA | TRBV27 | TGTGCCAGCAGTTTACGTCCATCCTACGAGCAGTACTTC | CASSLRPSYEQYF
NA | 14 | TRBJ1-6 | NA | TRBV12-3/TRBV12-4 | TGTGCCAGCAGTTCCTTGGGCAGGGATTCACCCCTCCACTTT | CASSSLGRDSPLHF
many | 14 | TRBJ2-7 | NA | TRBV12-3/TRBV12-4 | TGTGCCAGCAGTTTTAGGGGTCTCTCCTACGAGCAGTACTTC | CASSFRGLSYEQYF
many | 15 | TRBJ2-3 | TRBD2 | TRBV20-1 | TGCAGTGCTAGTAGGCTGGCGGGAGGATGGGATACGCAGTATTTT | CSASRLAGGWDTQYF
few | 14 | TRBJ2-3 | TRBD1 | TRBV29-1 | TGCAGCGTTGTATCGACAGGGAGTTTTGATACGCAGTATTTT | CSVVSTGSFDTQYF
NA | 14 | TRBJ2-1 | NA | TRBV7-2 | TGTGCCAGCAGCTCTAACAGGGGAGGCAATGAGCAGTTCTTC | CASSSNRGGNEQFF
few | 16 | TRBJ2-1 | TRBD2 | TRBV5-1 | TGCGCCAGCAGCTTGGCCTTAGCGGGAGCGGGGGGTGAGCAGTTCTTC | CASSLALAGAGGEQFF
NA | 11 | TRBJ2-1 | NA | TRBV30 | TGTGCCTGGAGTTTCGGGGATGAGCAGTTCTTC | CAWSFGDEQFF
few | 15 | TRBJ2-3 | NA | TRBV7-3 | TGTGCCAGCAGCTTAACCCTCGGTTCAACAGATACGCAGTATTTT | CASSLTLGSTDTQYF
NA | 14 | TRBJ1-1 | NA | TRBV21-1 | TGTGCCAGCAGCAAAAGGGGAACAGGGAATGAAGCTTTCTTT | CASSKRGTGNEAFF
many | 15 | TRBJ2-1 | NA | TRBV10-3 | TGTGCCATCAGATCCGGGACATTCATCTACAATGAGCAGTTCTTC | CAIRSGTFIYNEQFF
few | 16 | TRBJ2-1 | TRBD2 | TRBV6-4 | TGTGCCAGCAGTAGCCGCGGGACTAGCGGTTACAATGAGCAGTTCTTC | CASSSRGTSGYNEQFF
few | 14 | TRBJ2-3 | NA | TRBV7-1 | TGTGCCAGCGCAGGGGGGACGATCAGTTATACGCAGTATTTT | CASAGGTISYTQYF
NA | 14 | TRBJ1-1 | NA | TRBV7-9 | TGTGCCAGCAGCCTCCCAACTATGAACACTGAAGCTTTCTTT | CASSLPTMNTEAFF
few | 13 | TRBJ1-6 | NA | TRBV7-2 | TGTGCCAGCAGCTTAGAAAGGGGTTCACCCCTCCACTTT | CASSLERGSPLHF
many | 15 | TRBJ2-7 | TRBD2 | TRBV28 | TGTGCCAGCAGCCGGACTAGCTGGGGGAGCTACGAGCAGTACTTC | CASSRTSWGSYEQYF